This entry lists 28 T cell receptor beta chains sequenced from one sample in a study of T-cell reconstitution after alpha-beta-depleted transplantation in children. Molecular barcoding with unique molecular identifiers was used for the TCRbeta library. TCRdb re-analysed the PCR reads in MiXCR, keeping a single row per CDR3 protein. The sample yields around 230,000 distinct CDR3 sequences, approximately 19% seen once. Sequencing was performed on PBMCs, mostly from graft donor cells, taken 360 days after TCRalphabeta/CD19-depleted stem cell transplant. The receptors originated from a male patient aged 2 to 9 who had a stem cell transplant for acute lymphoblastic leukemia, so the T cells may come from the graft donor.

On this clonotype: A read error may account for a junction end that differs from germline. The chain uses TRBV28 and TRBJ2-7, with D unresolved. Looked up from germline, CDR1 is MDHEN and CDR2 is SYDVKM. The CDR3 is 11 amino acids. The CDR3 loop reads CASSSRTSKRF. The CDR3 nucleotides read TGTGCCAGCAGTTCCCGGACGTCGAAACGCTTC.

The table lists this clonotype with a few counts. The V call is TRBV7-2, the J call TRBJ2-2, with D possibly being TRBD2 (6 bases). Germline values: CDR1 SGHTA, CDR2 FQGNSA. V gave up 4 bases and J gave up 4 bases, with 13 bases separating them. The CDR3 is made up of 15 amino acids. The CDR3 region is CASSSSGRGTGELFF. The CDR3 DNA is TGTGCCAGCAGCTCCTCAGGGCGGGGCACCGGGGAGCTGTTTTTT.

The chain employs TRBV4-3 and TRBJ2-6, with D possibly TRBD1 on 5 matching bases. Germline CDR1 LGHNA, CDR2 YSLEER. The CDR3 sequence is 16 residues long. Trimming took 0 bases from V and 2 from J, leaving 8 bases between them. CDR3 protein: CASSQDPRAGANVLTF. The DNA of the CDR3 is TGCGCCAGCAGCCAAGATCCCAGGGCTGGGGCCAACGTCCTGACTTTC.

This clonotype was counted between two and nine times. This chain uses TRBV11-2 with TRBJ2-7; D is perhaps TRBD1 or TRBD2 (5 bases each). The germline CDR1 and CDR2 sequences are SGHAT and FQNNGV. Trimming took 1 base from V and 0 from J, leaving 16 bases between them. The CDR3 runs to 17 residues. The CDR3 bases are TGTGCCAGCAGCTTAGGCACCTTCTGGGACGACTCCTACGAGCAGTACTTC. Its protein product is CASSLGTFWDDSYEQYF.

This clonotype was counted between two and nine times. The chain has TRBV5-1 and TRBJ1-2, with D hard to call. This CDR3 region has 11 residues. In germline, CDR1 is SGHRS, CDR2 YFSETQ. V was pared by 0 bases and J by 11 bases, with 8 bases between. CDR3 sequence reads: CASSLANEYTF. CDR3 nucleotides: TGCGCCAGCAGCTTGGCGAACGAGTACACCTTC. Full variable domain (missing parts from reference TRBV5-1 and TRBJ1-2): KAGVTQTPRYLIKTRGQQVTLSCSPISGHRSVSWYQQTPGQGLQFLFEYFSETQRNKGNFPGRFSGRQFSNSRSEMNVSTLELGDSALYLCASSLANEYTFGSGTRLTVV.

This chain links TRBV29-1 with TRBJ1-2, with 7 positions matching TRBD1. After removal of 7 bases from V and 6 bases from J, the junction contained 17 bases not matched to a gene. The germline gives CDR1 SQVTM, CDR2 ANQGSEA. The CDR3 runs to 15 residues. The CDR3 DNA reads TGCAGCGCTTCACCAGGGGGGGGAACGGGAGATGGCTACACCTTC. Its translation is CSASPGGGTGDGYTF. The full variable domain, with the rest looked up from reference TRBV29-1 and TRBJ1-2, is SAVISQKPSRDICQRGTSLTIQCQVDSQVTMMFWYRQQPGQSLTLIATANQGSEATYESGFVIDKFPISRPNLTFSTLTVSNMSPEDSSIYLCSASPGGGTGDGYTFGSGTRLTVV.

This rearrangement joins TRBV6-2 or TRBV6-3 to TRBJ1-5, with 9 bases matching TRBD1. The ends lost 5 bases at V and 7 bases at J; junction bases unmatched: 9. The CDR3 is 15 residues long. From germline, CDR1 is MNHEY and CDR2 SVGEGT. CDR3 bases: TGTGCCAGCAGTCCCCGACAGGGGGTTAGGCAGCCCCAGCATTTT. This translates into CASSPRQGVRQPQHF.

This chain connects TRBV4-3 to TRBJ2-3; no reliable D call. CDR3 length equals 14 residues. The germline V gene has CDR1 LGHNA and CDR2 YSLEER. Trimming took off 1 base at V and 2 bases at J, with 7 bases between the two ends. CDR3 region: CASSQGHPTDTQYF. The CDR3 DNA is TGCGCCAGCAGCCAAGGGCACCCCACAGATACGCAGTATTTT.

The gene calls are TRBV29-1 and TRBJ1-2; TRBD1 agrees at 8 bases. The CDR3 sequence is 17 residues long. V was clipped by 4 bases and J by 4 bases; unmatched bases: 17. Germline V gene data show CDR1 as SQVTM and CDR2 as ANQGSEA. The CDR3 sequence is CSVVGGQGATHRYGYTF. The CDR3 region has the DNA TGCAGCGTTGTAGGGGGGCAGGGGGCAACCCACCGCTATGGCTACACCTTC.

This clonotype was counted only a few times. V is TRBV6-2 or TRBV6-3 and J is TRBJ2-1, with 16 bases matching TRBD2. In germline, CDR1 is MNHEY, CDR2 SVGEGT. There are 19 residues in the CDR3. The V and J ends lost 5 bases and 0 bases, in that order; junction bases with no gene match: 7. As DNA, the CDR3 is TGTGCCAGCAGTCGATCCGGGACTAGCGGGGGGGCCTCCTACAATGAGCAGTTCTTC. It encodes CASSRSGTSGGASYNEQFF.

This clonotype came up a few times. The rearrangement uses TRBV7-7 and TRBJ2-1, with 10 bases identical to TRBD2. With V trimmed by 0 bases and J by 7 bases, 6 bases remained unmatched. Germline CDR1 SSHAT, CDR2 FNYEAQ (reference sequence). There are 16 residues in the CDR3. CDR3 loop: CASSLAPAGGNNEQFF. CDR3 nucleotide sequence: TGTGCCAGCAGCTTAGCGCCAGCGGGGGGGAATAATGAGCAGTTCTTC.

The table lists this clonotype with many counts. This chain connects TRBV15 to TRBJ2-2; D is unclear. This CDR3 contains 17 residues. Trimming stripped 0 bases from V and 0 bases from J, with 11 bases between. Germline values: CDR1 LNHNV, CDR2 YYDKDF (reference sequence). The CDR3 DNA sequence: TGTGCCACCAGCAGAGATGGACGGCCCGCGAACACCGGGGAGCTGTTTTTT. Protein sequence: CATSRDGRPANTGELFF.

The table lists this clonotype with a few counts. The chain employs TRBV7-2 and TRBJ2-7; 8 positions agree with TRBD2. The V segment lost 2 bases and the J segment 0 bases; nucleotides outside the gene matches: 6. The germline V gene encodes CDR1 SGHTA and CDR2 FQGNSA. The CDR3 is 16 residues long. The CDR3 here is CASSLPPGTSSYEQYF. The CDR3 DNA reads TGTGCCAGCAGCTTACCCCCTGGGACTAGCTCCTACGAGCAGTACTTC.

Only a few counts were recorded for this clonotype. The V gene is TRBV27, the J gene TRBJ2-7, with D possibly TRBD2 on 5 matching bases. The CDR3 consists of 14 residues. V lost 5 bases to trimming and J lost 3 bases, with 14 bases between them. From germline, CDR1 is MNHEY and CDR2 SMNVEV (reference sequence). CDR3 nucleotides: TGTGCCAGCAGTACCGGAGGCCCGAACTACGAGCAGTACTTC. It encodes CASSTGGPNYEQYF.

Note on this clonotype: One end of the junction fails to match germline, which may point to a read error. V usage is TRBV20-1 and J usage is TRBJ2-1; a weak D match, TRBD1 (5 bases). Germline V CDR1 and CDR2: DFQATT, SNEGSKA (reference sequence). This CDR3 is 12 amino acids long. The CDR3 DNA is TGCTGTGCTCCTAAAGGACAAAATGAGCAGTTCTTC. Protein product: CCAPKGQNEQFF.

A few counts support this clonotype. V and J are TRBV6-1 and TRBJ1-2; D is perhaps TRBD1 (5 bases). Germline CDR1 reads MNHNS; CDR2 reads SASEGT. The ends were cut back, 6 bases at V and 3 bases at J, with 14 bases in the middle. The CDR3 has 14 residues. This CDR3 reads CASSKGGGDYGYTF. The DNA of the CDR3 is TGTGCCAGCAGCAAGGGAGGAGGGGACTATGGCTACACCTTC.

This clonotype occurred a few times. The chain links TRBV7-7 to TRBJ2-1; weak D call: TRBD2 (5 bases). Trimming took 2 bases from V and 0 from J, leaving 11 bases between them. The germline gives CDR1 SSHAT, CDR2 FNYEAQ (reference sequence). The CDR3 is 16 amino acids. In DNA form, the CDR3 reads TGTGCCAGCAGCTTAAGTCAAGCGGCCTCCTACAATGAGCAGTTCTTC. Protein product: CASSLSQAASYNEQFF. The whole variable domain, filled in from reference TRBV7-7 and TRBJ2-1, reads GAGVSQSPRYKVTKRGQDVTLRCDPISSHATLYWYQQALGQGPEFLTYFNYEAQPDKSGLPSDRFSAERPEGSISTLTIQRTEQRDSAMYRCASSLSQAASYNEQFFGPGTRLTVL.

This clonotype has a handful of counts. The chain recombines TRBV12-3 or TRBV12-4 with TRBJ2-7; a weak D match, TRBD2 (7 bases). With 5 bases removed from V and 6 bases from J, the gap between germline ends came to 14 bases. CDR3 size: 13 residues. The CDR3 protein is CASSPAGEGEQYF. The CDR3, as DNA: TGTGCCAGCAGTCCCGCAGGGGAGGGCGAGCAGTACTTC.

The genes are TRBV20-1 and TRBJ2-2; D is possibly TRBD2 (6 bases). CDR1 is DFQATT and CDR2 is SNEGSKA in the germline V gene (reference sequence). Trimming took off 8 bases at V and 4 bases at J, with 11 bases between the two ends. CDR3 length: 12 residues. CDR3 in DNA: TGCAGTTCCAGCGGGCCCACCGGGGAGCTGTTTTTT. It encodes CSSSGPTGELFF.

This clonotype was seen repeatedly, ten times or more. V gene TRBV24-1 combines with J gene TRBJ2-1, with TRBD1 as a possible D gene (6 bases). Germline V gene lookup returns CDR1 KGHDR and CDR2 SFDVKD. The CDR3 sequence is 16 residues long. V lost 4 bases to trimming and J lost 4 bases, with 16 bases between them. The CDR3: CATSEQSPTGYNEQFF. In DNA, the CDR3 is TGTGCCACCAGTGAACAGAGCCCGACAGGTTACAATGAGCAGTTCTTC.

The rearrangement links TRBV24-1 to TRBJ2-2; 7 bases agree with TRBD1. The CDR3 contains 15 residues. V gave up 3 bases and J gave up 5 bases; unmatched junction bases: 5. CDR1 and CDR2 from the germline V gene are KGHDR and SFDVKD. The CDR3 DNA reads TGTGCCACCAGTGATCTGAGGGGGCTTACCGGGGAGCTGTTTTTT. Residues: CATSDLRGLTGELFF.

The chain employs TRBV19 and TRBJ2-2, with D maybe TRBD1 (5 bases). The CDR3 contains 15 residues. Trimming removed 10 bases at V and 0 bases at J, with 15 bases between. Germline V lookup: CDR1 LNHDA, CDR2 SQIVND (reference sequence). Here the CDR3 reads CATPFPGTNTGELFF. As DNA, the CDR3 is TGTGCCACCCCCTTCCCAGGGACGAACACCGGGGAGCTGTTTTTT.

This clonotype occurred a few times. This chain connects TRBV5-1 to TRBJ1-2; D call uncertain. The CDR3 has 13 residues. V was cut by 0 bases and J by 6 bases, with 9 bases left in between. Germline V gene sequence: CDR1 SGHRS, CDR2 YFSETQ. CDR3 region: CASSLAGRDGYTF. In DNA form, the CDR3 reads TGCGCCAGCAGCTTGGCCGGGAGGGATGGCTACACCTTC.

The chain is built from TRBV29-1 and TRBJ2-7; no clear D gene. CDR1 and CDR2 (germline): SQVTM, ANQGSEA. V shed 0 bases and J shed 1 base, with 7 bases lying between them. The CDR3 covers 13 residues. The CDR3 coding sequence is TGCAGCGTTGAAGACGACGGATCCTACGAGCAGTACTTC. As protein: CSVEDDGSYEQYF.

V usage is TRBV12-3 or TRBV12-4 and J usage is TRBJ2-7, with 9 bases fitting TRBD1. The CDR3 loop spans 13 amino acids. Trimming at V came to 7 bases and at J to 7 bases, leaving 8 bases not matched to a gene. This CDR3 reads CASTWTGEDEQYF. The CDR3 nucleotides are TGTGCCAGCACCTGGACAGGGGAGGATGAGCAGTACTTC.

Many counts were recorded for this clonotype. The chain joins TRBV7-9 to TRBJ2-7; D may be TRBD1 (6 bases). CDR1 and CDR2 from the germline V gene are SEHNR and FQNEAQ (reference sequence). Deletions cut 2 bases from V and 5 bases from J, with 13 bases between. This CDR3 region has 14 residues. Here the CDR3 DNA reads TGTGCCAGCAGCTTAAAGTCCCCAGGGGACGAGCAGTACTTC. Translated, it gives CASSLKSPGDEQYF.

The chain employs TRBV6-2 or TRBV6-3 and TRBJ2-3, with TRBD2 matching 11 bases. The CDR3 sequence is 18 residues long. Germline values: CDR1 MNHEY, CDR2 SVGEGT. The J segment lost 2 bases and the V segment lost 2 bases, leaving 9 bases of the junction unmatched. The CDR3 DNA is TGTGCCAGCAGTTACCCCCCCGCTAGCGGGGGGTACACAGATACGCAGTATTTT. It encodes CASSYPPASGGYTDTQYF.

Here the CDR3 reads CASSTSGGAYEQYF. The CDR3, as DNA: TGTGCCAGCTCGACTAGCGGGGGGGCGTACGAGCAGTACTTC. V and J are TRBV18 and TRBJ2-7; 14 nucleotides agree with TRBD2. Germline V gene data show CDR1 as KGHSH and CDR2 as LQKENI. J lost 4 bases, V lost 6 bases, and 2 bases had no gene match. There are 14 residues in the CDR3.